The entry that follows covers one T cell receptor (beta chain) sequence. These data belong to a study of long-term antiretroviral therapy in people with HIV. The CDR3 spans 15 residues. Germline trimming cut 5 bases from V and 3 bases from J; bases unmatched to any gene: 6. Germline-derived CDR1 and CDR2 are PRHDT and FYEKMQ (reference sequence). Version v3.0 of the immunoSEQ assay was performed at survey level. This table comes from immunoSEQ multiplex PCR, and its TCRdb copy is limited to in-frame clones, with some not included. Of around 20,000 clones listed, around 90% are singletons. The chain employs TRBV13 and TRBJ1-4, with TRBD1 identical over 7 bases. The clonotype was recovered from a man aged 18 to 30 with HIV. The specimen comprised unsorted PBMCs, sampled 0.2 years before starting antiretroviral therapy. CDR3 DNA: TGTGCCAGCAGCACCTACAGGGGACCTAATGAAAAACTGTTTTTT. Protein sequence: CASSTYRGPNEKLFF.